Shown below are 12 T cell receptor beta chains from a single sample sequenced in a study of identical twins. TCRdb independently ran MiXCR on the 5' RACE reads; one entry per CDR3 protein. The sample records 350,000 to 600,000 distinct CDR3 sequences, around 14% being singletons. These data were likewise used in another study, on yellow fever vaccine responses in identical twins.

The sample was CD4+ T cells sorted from blood. Every receptor here comes from a woman younger than 35 in good health.

This clonotype was counted a few times. The chain is built from TRBV28 and TRBJ1-1; D is possibly TRBD1 (5 bases). The germline V gene encodes CDR1 MDHEN and CDR2 SYDVKM. V was clipped by 5 bases and J by 0 bases, with 13 bases between them. This CDR3 has 15 amino acids. The CDR3 here is CASSVDSTVNTEAFF. The CDR3 DNA is TGTGCCAGCAGTGTCGACAGTACCGTGAACACTGAAGCTTTCTTT.

The chain joins TRBV18 to TRBJ2-1; a possible D gene is TRBD2 (6 bases). V was cut by 1 base and J by 4 bases, with 8 bases left in between. Germline CDR1 KGHSH, CDR2 LQKENI. The CDR3 totals 14 residues. The DNA of the CDR3 is TGTGCCAGCTCACCACGGGGGGATTACAATGAGCAGTTCTTC. It encodes CASSPRGDYNEQFF.

The genes are TRBV10-3 and TRBJ2-1; the match to TRBD2 covers 11 bases. V gave up 6 bases and J gave up 9 bases; unmatched junction bases: 19. The CDR3 contains 18 residues. In germline, CDR1 is ENHRY, CDR2 SYGVKD. For the CDR3, the DNA is TGTGCCATCAGGCCCCGTGGGGGGGAGACTAGCGGGATGGCTGAGCAGTTCTTC. It yields the protein CAIRPRGGETSGMAEQFF.

The chain employs TRBV11-2 and TRBJ2-1, with 10 bases that match TRBD1. The CDR3 is made up of 15 amino acids. The germline V gene encodes CDR1 SGHAT and CDR2 FQNNGV. Trimming removed 5 bases from V and 3 bases from J; junction bases left unmatched: 4. CDR3 sequence (DNA): TGTGCCAGCAGCCTAAGGACAGGGGGCTACAATGAGCAGTTCTTC. This translates into CASSLRTGGYNEQFF.

The rearrangement joins TRBV5-1 to TRBJ2-1; D unclear. V lost 0 bases, J lost 7 bases, and 11 bases lay in between. The length of the CDR3 is 14 residues. CDR1 and CDR2 (germline): SGHRS, YFSETQ. Written as DNA, the CDR3 is TGCGCCAGCAGCTTGGGGTTACAGAGGAATGAGCAGTTCTTC. Translated, it gives CASSLGLQRNEQFF.

This clonotype occurred a few times. The chain couples TRBV7-2 to TRBJ2-4; TRBD2 aligns across 7 bases. V shed 2 bases and J 5 bases; nucleotides not matched to a gene: 6. Germline lookup yields CDR1 SGHTA and CDR2 FQGNSA. The CDR3 contains 15 residues. CDR3 DNA sequence: TGTGCCAGCAGCTTAAGAGGACTAGGGGAAAACATTCAGTACTTC. Residues: CASSLRGLGENIQYF.

To note about this clonotype: Its ends do not fully match the called genes, so a read error is possible. V and J are TRBV7-7 and TRBJ2-5; no definite D call. The CDR3 has 13 amino acids. Germline V lookup: CDR1 SSHAT, CDR2 FNYEAQ (reference sequence). In DNA form, the CDR3 reads TGTGCTAGCAGCTTAGTGGCAAGAGAGACCCAGTACTTC. Its translation: CASSLVARETQYF.

This chain joins TRBV28 and TRBJ2-1; the match to TRBD1 covers 12 bases. Looked up from germline, CDR1 is MDHEN and CDR2 is SYDVKM. CDR3 length: 18 amino acids. V lost 4 bases and J lost 7; bases outside the gene matches: 14. The CDR3 nucleotides read TGTGCCAGCAGTTCCCCTACCCCGGGACAGGGGGCGTTGAATGAGCAGTTCTTC. The encoded protein is CASSSPTPGQGALNEQFF.

The chain carries TRBV5-6 and TRBJ2-5; D remains unclear. Trimming stripped 2 bases from V and 3 bases from J, with 5 bases between. Germline V gene lookup returns CDR1 SGHDT and CDR2 YYEEEE. This CDR3 is 12 amino acids long. The CDR3 is CASSFPKETQYF. The CDR3 nucleotides are TGTGCCAGCAGCTTCCCTAAAGAGACCCAGTACTTC.

This clonotype was seen ten or more times. The chain joins TRBV12-3 or TRBV12-4 to TRBJ1-5, with a possible D match to TRBD1 (5 bases). Trimming removed 5 bases at V and 0 bases at J, with 14 bases between. The CDR3 is 16 amino acids. Here the CDR3 reads CASSPPGDFSNQPQHF. The CDR3 region has the DNA TGTGCCAGCAGTCCCCCCGGGGACTTTAGCAATCAGCCCCAGCATTTT.

The chain couples TRBV24-1 to TRBJ2-7; D remains ambiguous. Trimming removed 3 bases at V and 3 bases at J, with 2 bases between. The CDR3 totals 11 residues. Looked up from germline, CDR1 is KGHDR and CDR2 is SFDVKD. CDR3 coding DNA: TGTGCCACCAGTGATGGCTACGAGCAGTACTTC. Amino acids: CATSDGYEQYF.

The chain couples TRBV5-1 to TRBJ2-7, with D possibly TRBD1 on 6 matching bases. The CDR3 spans 13 residues. Germline assignment: CDR1 SGHRS and CDR2 YFSETQ. Trimming shortened V by 4 bases and J by 5 bases, and 13 bases separated the two germline ends. The CDR3 DNA is TGCGCCAGCAGCACGGATACAGGGAACGAGCAGTACTTC. It translates to CASSTDTGNEQYF. Based on the CDR3 plus reference TRBV5-1 and TRBJ2-7, the full variable domain is KAGVTQTPRYLIKTRGQQVTLSCSPISGHRSVSWYQQTPGQGLQFLFEYFSETQRNKGNFPGRFSGRQFSNSRSEMNVSTLELGDSALYLCASSTDTGNEQYFGPGTRLTVT.